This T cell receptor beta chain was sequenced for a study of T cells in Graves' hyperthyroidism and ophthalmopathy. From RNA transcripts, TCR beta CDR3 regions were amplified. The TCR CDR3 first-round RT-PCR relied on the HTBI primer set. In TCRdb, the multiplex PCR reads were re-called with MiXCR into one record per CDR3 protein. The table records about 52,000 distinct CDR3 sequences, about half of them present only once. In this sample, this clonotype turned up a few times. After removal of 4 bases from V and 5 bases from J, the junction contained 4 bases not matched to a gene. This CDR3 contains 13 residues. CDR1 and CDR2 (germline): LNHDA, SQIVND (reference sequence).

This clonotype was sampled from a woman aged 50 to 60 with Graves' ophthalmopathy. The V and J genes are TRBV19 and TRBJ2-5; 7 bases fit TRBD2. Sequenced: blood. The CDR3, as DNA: TGTGCCAGTAGTACAGCGGGAACGGAGACCCAGTACTTC. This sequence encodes CASSTAGTETQYF.